The text below deals with one TCR beta chain. The clone's antigen remains unknown. Base-call qualities are not available, and no considerably larger clone is one nucleotide away. This entry is derived from a study of shared clonotypes between healthy human individuals (TCRdb year 2020). For the study in its entirety: The cohort included three men and two women between 18 and 49 years of age. Leukapheresis yielded between about 0.94 and 10 billion PBMCs per donor. For each donor, CD4 naive and CD4 memory were each run on three plates, CD8 naive on two plates, and CD8 memory on one plate. To estimate repertoire size and how much clonotype sharing occurs between individuals, the study deeply sequenced the blood TCR repertoires of 5 or 6 healthy adults. Different laboratories and diverse techniques were used to prepare libraries and sequence TCR repertoires, to increase sequencing depth and limit assay-specific biases. What the authors observed across the whole study: Only blood was sampled, and tissue TCR repertoires likely differ from those in blood. Larger estimated clonotype richness was generally found for naive subsets than for memory subsets. When a few donors were compared, the shared fraction of clonotypes was around 5% for naive CD4, around 3.6% for naive CD8, 2% to 2.5% for memory CD4, and approximately 0.4% for memory CD8. Even with the large sequencing depth, rarefaction of the sorted-subset datasets indicated that sequencing was incomplete. The genetic and exposure-history diversity represented was limited by the small number of donors. Pairwise subsampling led to the expectation that sequencing depth would affect the degree of clonotype sharing among donors. Clonotypes shared by all four sorted-subset donors showed higher generation probabilities than non-shared clonotypes.

The CDR3 runs 14 residues from the cysteine to the phenylalanine. The read is trimmed to its CDR3 DNA, 42 bases read in frame from base 1. The V end loses 3 bases and the J end loses 6 bases, and a stretch of 11 bases separates them. From a lookup of the germline V gene, CDR1 and CDR2 are MNHNS and SASEGT. CD8 naive samples consisted of CD45RO-negative cells that were positively selected for CCR7, yielding a CD45RA+CCR7+ population without TemRA cells. The donors were healthy, HIV-negative adults who had no recently reported acute infections or vaccinations. Every donor was a Caucasian adult residing in Nashville, Tennessee, USA. Blood was obtained by leukapheresis, after which PBMCs were separated by Ficoll-Histopaque density gradient centrifugation and cryopreserved in liquid nitrogen vapor phase. Analytical flow cytometry was used to check the purity and quantity of each magnetically sorted T cell population. Genomic DNA was isolated from each sorted fraction and quantified by UV absorbance on a Nanodrop 2000c.

TCR CDR3 regions were amplified from genomic DNA by multiplex PCR using the deep immunoSEQ assay. Genomic DNA extracted from each cell subset was distributed evenly over all wells of several immunoSEQ 96-well plates, and each plate served as one replicate. Each replicate PCR for sorted subsets received about 210 ng genomic DNA, equal to about 29,000 T cell genomes. Purified libraries were quantified with a Qubit 3.0 fluorometer, sized on a Bioanalyzer 2100, and re-quantified with the KAPA Library Quantification kit. Every immunoSEQ 96-well plate was sequenced on a separate single-read 150-cycle Illumina NextSeq 550 flow cell. Under the source paper's analysis protocol: The immunoSEQ output contained only junctional sequences without quality scores, so filtering could not match that applied to full-length reads. Sequences were annotated with PyIR, a Python wrapper for IgBLAST v1.9, using IMGT germline references to assign V/J genes and CDR3. Any read was removed if the V/J assignment was weak (E-value above 1e-6), the CDR3 was missing, or the read contained stop codons, out-of-frame junctions, or ambiguous translated residues. A V3J clonotype was defined by an identical inferred V gene, J gene, and CDR3 amino acid sequence. Percentage overlap between repertoires was calculated by dividing the number of shared unique clonotypes by the size of the smaller repertoire. Richness of each repertoire was evaluated using RTK rarefaction, the Chao1 estimator, and Recon v2.1 estimates of unobserved clonotypes. For all TCRbeta clonotypes obtained by the gDNA method from a few donors, generation probabilities were computed with OLGA. The table comes from immuneACCESS by way of TCRdb, which keeps in-frame sequences with V and J called. Part of the clones is missing from these tables; in studies checked, under half for an unresolved V gene and the rest for unknown reasons. V and J calls and clone size come straight from that table; D and trimming were deduced from the DNA. The sample data list about 2 million clones, and about 95% of these were observed just once. The top ten hold 0.85% to 1.3% of the sample.

The TCR comes from a young man in good health. This sequence uses TRBV6-1 and TRBJ2-2; confidence is insufficient to name the D gene. Specimen: naive CD8+ T cells sorted from blood. The cell subset or site label of this sample denotes: CD45RA+CCR7+. The sequenced DNA: TGTGCCAGCAGTGACCCTCGGCAGTCCGGGGAGCTGTTTTTT. It codes for CASSDPRQSGELFF.